This is a list of T cell receptor beta chains from one sample in a study of T-cell reconstitution after alpha-beta-depleted transplantation in children. TCRdb reprocessed the PCR reads with MiXCR, giving one entry per CDR3 protein. The data contain about 460,000 distinct CDR3 sequences, approximately 10% of them singletons. The material sequenced was PBMCs, mostly from graft donor cells, taken 180 days after TCRalphabeta/CD19-depleted stem cell transplant. The receptors were gathered from a female patient aged 2 to 10 who had a stem cell transplant for aplastic anemia, so the T cells may come from the graft donor. Each CDR3 is given with its conserved first and last residue. D genes are given only for firm matches. The listing skips clone size in some rows; elsewhere it reads once, few, many or a size class.

clone_size j_call d_call v_call cdr3_aa cdr3_nt
few TRBJ1-5 NA TRBV12-3/TRBV12-4 CASSGGRGGGLYSNQPQHF TGTGCCAGCAGTGGAGGGAGGGGCGGGGGGCTTTATAGCAATCAGCCCCAGCATTTT
many TRBJ2-2 NA TRBV20-1 CSARTASGTGELFF TGCAGTGCTAGGACCGCCTCGGGGACCGGGGAGCTGTTTTTT
NA TRBJ2-1 TRBD2 TRBV12-3/TRBV12-4 CTCSKGLAGGPIHNEQFF TGTACCTGCAGCAAGGGACTAGCGGGAGGGCCAATTCACAATGAGCAGTTCTTC
few TRBJ2-1 NA TRBV12-3/TRBV12-4 CASSLGLVSLGYNEQFF TGTGCCAGCAGTTTAGGGTTGGTGTCCTTGGGATACAATGAGCAGTTCTTC
NA TRBJ2-1 TRBD2 TRBV20-1 CSARISGFLYNEQFF TGCAGTGCTAGAATTAGCGGGTTCCTTTACAATGAGCAGTTCTTC
NA TRBJ1-5 NA TRBV4-3 CASSQDLGWPQHF TGCGCCAGCAGCCAAGATCTGGGGTGGCCCCAGCATTTT
few TRBJ2-5 TRBD2 TRBV5-5 CASSLVPLAGQETQYF TGTGCCAGCAGCTTGGTTCCCCTAGCGGGGCAAGAGACCCAGTACTTC
many TRBJ2-3 TRBD2 TRBV20-1 CSARRLAGGPGDTQYF TGCAGTGCCCGGCGACTAGCGGGGGGGCCGGGAGATACGCAGTATTTT
NA TRBJ2-4 TRBD2 TRBV6-2/TRBV6-3 CASSYPTSGGQYF TGTGCCAGCAGTTACCCGACTAGCGGGGGACAATACTTC
NA TRBJ2-7 TRBD1 TRBV20-1 CSARDRTYEQYF TGCAGTGCTAGGGACAGGACGTACGAGCAGTACTTC
few TRBJ2-1 TRBD2 TRBV20-1 CSALGLAGRNEQFF TGCAGTGCCCTCGGACTAGCGGGACGGAATGAGCAGTTCTTC
NA TRBJ1-1 NA TRBV10-3 CATYGPKAEAFF TGTGCCACCTACGGACCGAAGGCTGAAGCTTTCTTT
NA TRBJ2-1 NA TRBV11-2 CASSSQRGEQFF TGTGCCAGCAGCTCCCAGAGGGGTGAGCAGTTCTTC
NA TRBJ2-1 NA TRBV25-1 CASSEFSDWEYSYNEQFF TGTGCCAGCAGTGAATTCTCCGATTGGGAGTACTCCTACAATGAGCAGTTCTTC
NA TRBJ1-1 TRBD1 TRBV6-5 CASSYAQGGYTEAFF TGTGCCAGCAGTTACGCCCAGGGGGGCTACACTGAAGCTTTCTTT
many TRBJ1-2 TRBD1 TRBV5-1 CASSPGQGLGYTF TGCGCCAGCAGCCCAGGACAGGGTCTTGGCTACACCTTC
NA TRBJ1-1 NA TRBV20-1 CSAGKDMNTEAFF TGCAGTGCTGGGAAAGACATGAACACTGAAGCTTTCTTT
few TRBJ1-6 NA TRBV7-2 CASSLRGSDYFGSPLHF TGTGCCAGCAGCCTGAGAGGGAGCGACTATTTCGGTTCACCCCTCCACTTT
NA TRBJ2-5 NA TRBV14 CASSQFSVETQYF TGTGCCAGCAGCCAATTCAGTGTGGAGACCCAGTACTTC
NA TRBJ2-1 NA TRBV14 CASSLLETGVSYNERFF TGTGCCAGCAGCCTACTCGAAACGGGAGTCTCCTACAATGAGCGGTTCTTC
few TRBJ2-5 NA TRBV20-1 CSARKGGGRETQYF TGCAGTGCTAGAAAGGGCGGTGGGAGAGAGACCCAGTACTTC
many TRBJ2-5 TRBD1 TRBV19 CATAFRNRGEETQYF TGTGCCACGGCCTTTCGAAACAGGGGAGAGGAGACCCAGTACTTC
NA TRBJ2-3 NA TRBV7-9 CASSTGTSSSTDTQYF TGTGCCAGCAGCACCGGGACTTCTTCTAGCACAGATACGCAGTATTTT
few TRBJ1-5 NA TRBV30 CAWSVKGASNQPQHF TGTGCCTGGAGTGTCAAGGGAGCAAGCAATCAGCCCCAGCATTTT
NA TRBJ2-6 NA TRBV12-3/TRBV12-4 CASSFWEAGANVLTF TGTGCCAGCAGTTTTTGGGAGGCTGGGGCCAACGTCCTGACTTTC
few TRBJ2-5 NA TRBV30 CAWSSLAGETQYF TGTGCCTGGAGTAGCCTGGCGGGCGAGACCCAGTACTTC
NA TRBJ2-2 NA TRBV10-3 CAISGGGFANTGELFF TGTGCCATCAGTGGTGGGGGCTTCGCGAACACCGGGGAGCTGTTTTTT
NA TRBJ2-1 NA TRBV5-1 CASSLTGYSYNEQFF TGCGCCAGCAGCTTGACAGGGTACTCCTACAATGAGCAGTTCTTC
NA TRBJ2-1 NA TRBV24-1 CATSDPSNNEQFF TGTGCCACCAGTGATCCTTCAAACAATGAGCAGTTCTTC
NA TRBJ2-1 TRBD2 TRBV5-1 CASSPPGTSSLATNEQFF TGCGCCAGCAGCCCCCCCGGGACTAGCTCCTTAGCTACCAATGAGCAGTTCTTC
NA TRBJ1-2 NA TRBV7-2 CASSIMPGRKNYGYTF TGTGCCAGCAGCATAATGCCGGGACGGAAGAACTATGGCTACACCTTC
NA TRBJ1-5 TRBD1 TRBV4-2 CASSQGPGQGRSNQPQHF TGTGCCAGCAGCCAAGGTCCGGGACAGGGGCGTAGCAATCAGCCCCAGCATTTT
few TRBJ2-5 TRBD2 TRBV28 CASSLGLAGKGQETQYF TGTGCCAGCAGTCTAGGACTAGCGGGGAAAGGACAAGAGACCCAGTACTTC
many TRBJ2-7 TRBD1 TRBV20-1 CSARDAGTGGPEQYF TGCAGTGCTAGAGATGCCGGGACAGGGGGTCCCGAGCAGTACTTC
NA TRBJ1-3 NA TRBV27 CASSLRQGLSGNTIYF TGTGCCAGCAGCCTCCGCCAGGGACTCTCTGGAAACACCATATATTTT
NA TRBJ2-3 NA TRBV15 CATSHLGSTDTQYF TGTGCCACCAGCCACTTGGGGAGCACAGATACGCAGTATTTT
few TRBJ2-1 TRBD1 TRBV7-9 CASSTTGTGGGNEQFF TGTGCCAGCAGCACCACCGGGACAGGGGGCGGCAATGAGCAGTTCTTC
few TRBJ1-1 TRBD1 TRBV18 CASSPQGAITEAFF TGTGCCAGCTCACCCCAGGGGGCCATCACTGAAGCTTTCTTT
NA TRBJ1-4 TRBD1 TRBV5-5 CASSLLQGSNEKLFF TGTGCCAGCAGCTTGTTACAGGGGTCTAATGAAAAACTGTTTTTT
few TRBJ1-3 NA TRBV7-2 CASSFSDTIYF TGTGCCAGCAGCTTTTCAGACACCATATATTTT
few TRBJ1-1 NA TRBV5-1 CASSLGSLFMNTEAFF TGCGCCAGCAGCTTGGGGTCCCTTTTTATGAACACTGAAGCTTTCTTT
NA TRBJ1-1 TRBD1 TRBV29-1 CSVEVVGTGGRREAFF TGCAGCGTTGAAGTCGTGGGGACAGGGGGCAGGCGGGAAGCTTTCTTT
few TRBJ2-2 NA TRBV20-1 CSAYPFREGTGELFF TGCAGTGCTTATCCCTTCCGGGAAGGTACCGGGGAGCTGTTTTTT
NA TRBJ1-5 TRBD1 TRBV30 CAWSPRDRVEPQHF TGTGCCTGGAGTCCGAGGGACAGGGTGGAGCCCCAGCATTTT
NA TRBJ1-1 NA TRBV5-6 CASSLSASEAFF TGTGCCAGCAGCTTAAGCGCATCTGAAGCTTTCTTT
NA TRBJ2-5 NA TRBV24-1 CATSDRGRETQYF TGTGCCACCAGTGACCGCGGTCGCGAGACCCAGTACTTC
few TRBJ1-4 NA TRBV6-5 CASSYPDSNEKLFF TGTGCCAGCAGTTACCCTGACAGTAATGAAAAACTGTTTTTT
few TRBJ2-2 NA TRBV6-2/TRBV6-3 CASRPNRVNTGELFF TGTGCCAGCAGGCCCAACCGGGTGAACACCGGGGAGCTGTTTTTT
NA TRBJ2-1 TRBD2 TRBV2 CASSPSGSKYNEQFF TGTGCCAGCAGTCCTAGCGGGAGCAAATACAATGAGCAGTTCTTC